This TCR beta chain was sequenced for a study of identical twins (dated by TCRdb to 2015 to 2016). For the study in its entirety: TCR alpha and beta repertoires from monozygotic twins, unrelated adults of various ages and cord blood were deep-sequenced to test whether fetal clonotypes persist. To rule out contamination, replicate twin experiments were performed at different times with different library preparation protocols.

The CDR3 has 15 amino acids, counting the end cysteine and phenylalanine. The DNA shown is the 45-base CDR3, in frame from base 1. From a lookup of the germline V gene (reference sequence), CDR1 and CDR2 are LGHDT and YNNKEL. The junction carries 13 bases between V and J, which are trimmed by 0 bases and 5 bases respectively. Every donor was a healthy Caucasian. The twin cohort comprised three pairs of female monozygotic twins, all aged roughly 18 to 30 years. Miltenyi CD45RO+ enrichment and human naive T-cell isolation kits were used to isolate memory (CD45RO+) and naive T cells from PBMC. The library was prepared using 5' RACE. The sample was run on an Illumina HiSeq 2000. Template switching introduced a universal primer binding site; the final cDNA contained a unique molecular identifier, enabling accurate counting of TCR cDNA molecules. Specific primers in the conserved constant-segment region were used to synthesize first-strand cDNA for the TCR alpha and beta chains. To control for contamination, every cDNA library carried two barcodes: a SMART-Mk sample barcode plus Illumina barcodes. TruSeq adapter sequences and Illumina sample barcodes were added in two successive PCR steps. Sequencing of the TCR alpha and beta cDNA libraries was done on the Illumina HiSeq platform using custom primers. In the authors' own workflow: MiGEC was used to process raw reads and extract unique molecular identifiers, and MiXCR was used to find CDR3 positions. Recombination models were inferred per individual with the repgenHMM and IGoR tools using an EM algorithm. The tcR package in R was used for shared clonotype analysis, with sharing normalized by the product of cloneset sizes. Out-of-frame nonproductive sequences were analyzed to study raw recombination free of thymic and clonal selection effects. The public sequencing data were trimmed at Q25 with fastp and processed into clonotypes with MiXCR by TCRdb, which kept only in-frame beta chains. Rows merge per CDR3 protein into single entries with the most common DNA and genes. TCRdb, not the original authors, processed these V and J calls. Present in this sample are fewer than 250,000 distinct CDR3 sequences, around 6.9% of which were seen just once. 1.9% of the sample rests with the top ten.

Summary of the overall study and its limitations: Zero-insertion analyses could be partly confounded by invariant T cells such as MAIT and iNKT, though diverse VJ usage argued against such confounding for most clonotypes. Out-of-frame TCR alpha sequences shared between twins showed an excess of low generation-probability sequences compared with coincidental sharing between unrelated individuals. Excess twin sharing in beta out-of-frame sequences was weaker because fewer shared sequences lowered the signal-to-noise ratio. Fewer insertions were carried by abundant cord blood beta clonotypes, a similar but weaker trend appeared in young adult naive repertoires, and no such trend appeared in memory repertoires. Because the same donors could not be followed over many years, conclusions were based on cross-sectional statistical analysis. Recombination models systematically underestimated out-of-frame TCR alpha sharing in monozygotic twins but agreed with sharing between unrelated individuals.

About this clonotype itself: Its antigen is still unknown. There are no base qualities to consult, and no much larger clone falls within one base.

The sample also formed part of further work on yellow fever vaccine responses in identical twins. As noted in the second study: The authors reported that the T cell response to vaccination in identical twins appeared partly convergent and partly personalized. The study precisely tracked vaccine-responding T cell clones in identical twins.

In this chain, TRBV3-1 is recombined with TRBJ2-5; the D segment could be TRBD2, given 5 matching bases. The TCR was taken from a woman aged 18-29 years in good health. Material: memory (CD45RO+) T cells sorted from blood. Explained via the paper, the cell subset or site label denotes: CD45RO+ enriched T cells. The CDR3 protein: CASSQEGRGVETQYF. The DNA reads TGTGCCAGCAGCCAAGAGGGGAGAGGAGTCGAGACCCAGTACTTC.